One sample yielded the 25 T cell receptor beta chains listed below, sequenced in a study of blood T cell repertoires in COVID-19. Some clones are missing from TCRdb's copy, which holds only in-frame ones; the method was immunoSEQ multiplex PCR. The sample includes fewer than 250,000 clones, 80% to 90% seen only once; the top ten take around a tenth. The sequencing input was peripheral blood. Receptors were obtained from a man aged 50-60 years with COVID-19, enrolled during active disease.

Here the CDR3 DNA reads TGTGCCAGCAGTGACCGGCGGGGTGGCACTGAAGCTTTCTTT. Translation: CASSDRRGGTEAFF. This chain links TRBV6-2 or TRBV6-3 with TRBJ1-1, with D unclear. The CDR3 totals 14 residues. Trimming stripped 5 bases from V and 4 bases from J, with 14 bases between. Germline V gene data show CDR1 as MNHEY and CDR2 as SVGEGT.

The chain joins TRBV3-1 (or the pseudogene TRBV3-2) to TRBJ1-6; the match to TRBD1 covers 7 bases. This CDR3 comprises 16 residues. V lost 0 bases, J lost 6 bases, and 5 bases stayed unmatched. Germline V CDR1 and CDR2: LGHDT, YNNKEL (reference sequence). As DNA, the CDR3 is TGTGCCAGCAGCCAAGACCTAACAGGGGCTAATTCACCCCTCCACTTT. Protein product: CASSQDLTGANSPLHF.

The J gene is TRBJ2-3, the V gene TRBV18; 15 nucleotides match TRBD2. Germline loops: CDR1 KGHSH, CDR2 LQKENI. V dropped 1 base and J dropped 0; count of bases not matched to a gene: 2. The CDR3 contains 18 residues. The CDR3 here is CASSPRTSGGASTDTQYF. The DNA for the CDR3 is TGTGCCAGCTCACCACGGACTAGCGGGGGGGCCAGCACAGATACGCAGTATTTT.

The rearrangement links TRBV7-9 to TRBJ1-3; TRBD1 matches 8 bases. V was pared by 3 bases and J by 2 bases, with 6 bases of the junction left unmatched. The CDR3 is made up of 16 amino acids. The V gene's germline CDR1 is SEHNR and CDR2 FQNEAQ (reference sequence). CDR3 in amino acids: CASSLSTGVTGNTIYF. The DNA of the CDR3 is TGTGCCAGCAGCTTGTCGACAGGGGTGACTGGAAACACCATATATTTT.

The CDR3 nucleotides read TGTGCCAGCAGTCTCTCGGGATATTCACCCCTCCACTTT. It codes for CASSLSGYSPLHF. The chain recombines TRBV6-2 or TRBV6-3 with TRBJ1-6; no firm D call. The CDR3 extends over 13 amino acids. Looked up from germline, CDR1 is MNHEY and CDR2 is SVGEGT. V shed 5 bases and J shed 8 bases, with 10 bases lying between them.

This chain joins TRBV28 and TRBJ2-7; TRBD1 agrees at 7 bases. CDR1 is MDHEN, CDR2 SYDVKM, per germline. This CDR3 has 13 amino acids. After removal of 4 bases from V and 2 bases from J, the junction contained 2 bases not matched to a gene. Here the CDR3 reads CASSYGTAYEQYF. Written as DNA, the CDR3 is TGTGCCAGCAGTTACGGGACAGCCTACGAGCAGTACTTC.

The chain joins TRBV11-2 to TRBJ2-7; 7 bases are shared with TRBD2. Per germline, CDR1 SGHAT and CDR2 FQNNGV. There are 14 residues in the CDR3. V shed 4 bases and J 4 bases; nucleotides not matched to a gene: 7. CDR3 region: CASSSRLAEYEQYF. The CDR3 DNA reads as TGTGCCAGCAGCTCACGACTAGCAGAGTACGAGCAGTACTTC.

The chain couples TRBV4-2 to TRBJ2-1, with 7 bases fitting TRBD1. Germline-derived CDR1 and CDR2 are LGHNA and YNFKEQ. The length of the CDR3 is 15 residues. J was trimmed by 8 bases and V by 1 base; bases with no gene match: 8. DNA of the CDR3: TGTGCCAGCAGCCAAGTCAGGGGGTCCGGCTATGAGCAGTTCTTC. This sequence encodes CASSQVRGSGYEQFF.

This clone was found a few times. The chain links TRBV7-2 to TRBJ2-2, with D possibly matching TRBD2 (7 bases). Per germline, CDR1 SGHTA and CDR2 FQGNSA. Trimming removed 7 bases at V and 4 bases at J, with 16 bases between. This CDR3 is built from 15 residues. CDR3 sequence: CASTGRGGFTGELFF. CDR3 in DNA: TGTGCCAGCACCGGTAGGGGGGGCTTCACCGGGGAGCTGTTTTTT.

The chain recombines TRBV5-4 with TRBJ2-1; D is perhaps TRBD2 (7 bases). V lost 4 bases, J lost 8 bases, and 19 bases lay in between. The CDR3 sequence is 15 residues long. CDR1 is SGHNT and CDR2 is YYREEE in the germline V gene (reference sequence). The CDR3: CASSPWGRETDEQFF. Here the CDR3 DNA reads TGTGCCAGCAGCCCGTGGGGGCGGGAGACTGATGAGCAGTTCTTC.

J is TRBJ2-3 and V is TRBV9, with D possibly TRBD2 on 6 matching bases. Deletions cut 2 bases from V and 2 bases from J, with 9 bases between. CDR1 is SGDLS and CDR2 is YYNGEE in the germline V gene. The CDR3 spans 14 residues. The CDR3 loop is CASSVGTVTDTQYF. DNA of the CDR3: TGTGCCAGCAGCGTTGGGACTGTCACAGATACGCAGTATTTT.

The CDR3 spells CASSQDSGSVYGYTF. The CDR3 bases are TGTGCCAGCAGCCAAGATTCAGGGTCAGTCTATGGCTACACCTTC. This sequence joins TRBV14 and TRBJ1-2; D possibly corresponds to TRBD1 (5 bases). The CDR3 covers 15 residues. With 0 bases removed from V and 4 bases from J, the gap between germline ends came to 12 bases. Per the germline V gene, CDR1 is SGHDN and CDR2 is FVKESK. Full variable domain (outside the CDR3, taken from reference TRBV14 and TRBJ1-2): EAGVTQFPSHSVIEKGQTVTLRCDPISGHDNLYWYRRVMGKEIKFLLHFVKESKQDESGMPNNRFLAERTGGTYSTLKVQPAELEDSGVYFCASSQDSGSVYGYTFGSGTRLTVV.

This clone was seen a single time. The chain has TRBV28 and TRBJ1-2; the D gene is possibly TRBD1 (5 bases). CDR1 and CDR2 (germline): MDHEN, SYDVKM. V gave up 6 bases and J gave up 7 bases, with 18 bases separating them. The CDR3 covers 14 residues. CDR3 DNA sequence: TGTGCCAGCAGACCCCTAGGACAACTAACTGGCTACACCTTC. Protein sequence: CASRPLGQLTGYTF.

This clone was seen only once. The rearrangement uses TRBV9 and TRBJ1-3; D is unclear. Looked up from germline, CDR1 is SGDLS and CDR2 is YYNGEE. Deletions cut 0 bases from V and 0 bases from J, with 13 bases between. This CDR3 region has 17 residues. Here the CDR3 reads CASSVDLTEVSGNTIYF. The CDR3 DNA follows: TGTGCCAGCAGCGTAGACCTGACGGAGGTCTCTGGAAACACCATATATTTT.

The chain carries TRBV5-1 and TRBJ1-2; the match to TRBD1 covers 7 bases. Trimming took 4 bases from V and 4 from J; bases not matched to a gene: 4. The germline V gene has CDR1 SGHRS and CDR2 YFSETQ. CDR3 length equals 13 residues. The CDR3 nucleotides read TGCGCCAGCAGCGCTGGACAGGTCTATGGCTACACCTTC. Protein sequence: CASSAGQVYGYTF.

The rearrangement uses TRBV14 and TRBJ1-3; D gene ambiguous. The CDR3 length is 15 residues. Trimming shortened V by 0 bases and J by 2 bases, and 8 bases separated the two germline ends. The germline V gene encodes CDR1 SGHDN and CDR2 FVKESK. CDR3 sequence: CASSQDFVTGNTIYF. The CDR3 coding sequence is TGTGCCAGCAGCCAAGACTTTGTAACTGGAAACACCATATATTTT.

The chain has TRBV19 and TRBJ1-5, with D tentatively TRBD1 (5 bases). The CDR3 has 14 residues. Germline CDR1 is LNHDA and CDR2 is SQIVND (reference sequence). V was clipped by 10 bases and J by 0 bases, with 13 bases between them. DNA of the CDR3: TGTGCCACGGGGGAGGGCCTTAGCAATCAGCCCCAGCATTTT. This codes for CATGEGLSNQPQHF.

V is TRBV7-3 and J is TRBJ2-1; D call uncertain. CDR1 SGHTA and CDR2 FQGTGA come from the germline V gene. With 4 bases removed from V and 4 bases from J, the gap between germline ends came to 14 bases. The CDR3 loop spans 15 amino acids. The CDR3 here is CASSSSQTGYNEQFF. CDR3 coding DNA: TGTGCCAGCAGCTCGTCTCAGACGGGTTACAATGAGCAGTTCTTC. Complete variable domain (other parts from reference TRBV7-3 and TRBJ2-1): GAGVSQTPSNKVTEKGKYVELRCDPISGHTALYWYRQSLGQGPEFLIYFQGTGAADDSGLPNDRFFAVRPEGSVSTLKIQRTERGDSAVYLCASSSSQTGYNEQFFGPGTRLTVL.

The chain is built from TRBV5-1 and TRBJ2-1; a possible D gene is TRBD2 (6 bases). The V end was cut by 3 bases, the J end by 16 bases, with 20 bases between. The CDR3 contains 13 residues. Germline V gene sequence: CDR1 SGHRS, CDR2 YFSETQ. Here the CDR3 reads CASSSEGGALRFF. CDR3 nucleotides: TGCGCCAGCAGCTCGGAGGGCGGGGCACTTAGATTCTTC.

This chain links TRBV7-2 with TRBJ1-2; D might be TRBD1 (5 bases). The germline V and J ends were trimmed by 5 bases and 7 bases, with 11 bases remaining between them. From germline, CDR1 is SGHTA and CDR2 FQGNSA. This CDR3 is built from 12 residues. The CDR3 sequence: CASSVWGGGYTF. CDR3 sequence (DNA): TGTGCCAGCAGCGTATGGGGGGGTGGCTACACCTTC.

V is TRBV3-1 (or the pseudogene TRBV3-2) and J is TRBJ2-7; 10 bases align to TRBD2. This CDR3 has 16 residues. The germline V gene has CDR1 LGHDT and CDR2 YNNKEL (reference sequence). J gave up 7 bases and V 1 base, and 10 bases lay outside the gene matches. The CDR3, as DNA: TGTGCCAGCAGCCAAGGGGGGGGACTAGCGTCCCGTGAGCAGTACTTC. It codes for CASSQGGGLASREQYF.

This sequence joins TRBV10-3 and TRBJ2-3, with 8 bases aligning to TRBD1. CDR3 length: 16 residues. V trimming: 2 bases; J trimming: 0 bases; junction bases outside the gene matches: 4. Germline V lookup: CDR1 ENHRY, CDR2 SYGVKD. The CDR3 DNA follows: TGTGCCATCAGTGAGCCCAGGGGGCCAAGCACAGATACGCAGTATTTT. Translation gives CAISEPRGPSTDTQYF.

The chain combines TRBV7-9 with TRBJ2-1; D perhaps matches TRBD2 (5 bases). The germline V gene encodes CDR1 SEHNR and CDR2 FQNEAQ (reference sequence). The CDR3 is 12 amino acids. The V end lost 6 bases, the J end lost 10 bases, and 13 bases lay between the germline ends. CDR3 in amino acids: CASSFSRGEQFF. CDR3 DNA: TGTGCCAGCAGTTTTTCCCGCGGGGAGCAGTTCTTC.

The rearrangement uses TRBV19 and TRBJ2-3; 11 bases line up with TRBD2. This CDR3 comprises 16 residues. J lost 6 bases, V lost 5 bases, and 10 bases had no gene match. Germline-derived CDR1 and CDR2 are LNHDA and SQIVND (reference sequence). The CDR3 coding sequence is TGTGCCAGTAGTCCCGATAGCGGGAGGGGTCTGGATACGCAGTATTTT. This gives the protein CASSPDSGRGLDTQYF.

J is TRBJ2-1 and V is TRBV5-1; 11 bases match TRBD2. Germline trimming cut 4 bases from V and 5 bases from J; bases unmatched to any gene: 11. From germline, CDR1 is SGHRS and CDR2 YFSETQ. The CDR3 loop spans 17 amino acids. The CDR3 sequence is CASSEVLAGGMNNEQFF. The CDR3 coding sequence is TGCGCCAGCAGCGAGGTCCTAGCGGGAGGAATGAACAATGAGCAGTTCTTC.